Here is one T cell receptor (beta chain) with its context. These data come from a study of blood T cell repertoires in COVID-19. Background on the study: Samples taken during acute and convalescent COVID-19 were collected in the United States, Italy and Spain. Sources were T cells, B-cell-depleted T cells, or PBMCs; the material itself was cDNA or gDNA.

There are 15 residues in the CDR3. With 4 bases clipped from V and 1 base from J, the junction kept 4 bases outside the gene matches. Germline V gene sequence: CDR1 SGHRS, CDR2 YFSETQ. Per the authors' pipeline: The assay estimated nucleated cells by amplifying reference gene primers. Profiling relied on immunoSEQ multiplex PCR, and the TCRdb table lists in-frame clones only, not all of them. Clone size and the V and J calls come from that table; the DNA yielded D and trimming. The table lists more than 90,000 clones, about four fifths of them singletons. The chain is built from TRBV5-1 and TRBJ1-1; 10 nucleotides match TRBD1. Material: peripheral blood. The TCR comes from an elderly woman with acute or convalescent COVID-19. Here the CDR3 DNA reads TGCGCCAGCAGCACCCGGACAGGGGGGAACACTGAAGCTTTCTTT. Protein sequence: CASSTRTGGNTEAFF.